The source of this T cell receptor (beta chain) is a study of CD8+ T cells in alopecia areata. On the study more broadly: Tofacitinib lasted 6 to 18 months, then 6 months off drug. Study-wide points: Under tofacitinib, fewer expanded CD8+ clones appeared among the top 100 scalp clones.

Extraction of RNA preceded its reverse transcription into cDNA, which served as the sequencing template. Sequencing used immunoSEQ multiplex PCR; TCRdb keeps in-frame clones, though not all of them. In the table there are under 300,000 clones, about three fifths of which are singletons. Specified treatment: oral pan-JAK inhibitor, 5-10 mg twice daily. PBMCs served as the source from which CD4+ and CD8+ T cells were sorted. This clone was found a few times. No antigen is known for it. This sample also contains other DNA sequences that code for the same CDR3. In germline, CDR1 is SQVTM, CDR2 ANQGSEA. The ends were cut back, 3 bases at V and 5 bases at J, with 10 bases in the middle. The CDR3 contains 12 residues.

The sequences come from CD4+ T cells sorted from blood, collected around week 54, from a patient treated with tofacitinib. The V and J genes are TRBV29-1 and TRBJ2-5; perhaps D is TRBD1 or TRBD2 (6 bases each). The TCR comes from a human donor with alopecia areata. The DNA of the CDR3 is TGCAGCGTTGAGGGGGGCCGGGAGACCCAGTACTTC. This gives the protein CSVEGGRETQYF.